This T cell receptor beta chain was found in a study of T cell responses to AZD1222 COVID-19 vaccine. Study results and caveats: It should be noted that donors were predominantly white British and more often female, and clonal diversity was possibly underestimated. Nearly half of unique spike-specific TCRs reportedly avoided B.1.351 and B.1.1.7 mutated regions.

Trimming took off 6 bases at V and 8 bases at J, with 14 bases between the two ends. The CDR3 length is 13 residues. The germline CDR1 and CDR2 sequences are MDHEN and SYDVKM. Sequencing was performed with immunoSEQ multiplex PCR; in TCRdb, only in-frame clones are kept and a portion is missing. The data show around 150,000 clones, 88% seen once. As to this clone: Antigen specificity is unknown.

The TCR was taken from an adult in good health. The starting material was peripheral blood, obtained on day 0 of AZD1222 vaccination. The chain uses TRBV28 and TRBJ1-5; D possibly corresponds to TRBD1 (6 bases). The CDR3 here is CASRHLSGEPQHF. In nucleotides, the CDR3 is TGTGCCAGCAGACACTTGTCAGGGGAGCCCCAGCATTTT.